A selection of T cell receptor beta chains follows, all from one sample in a study of T cells in Graves' hyperthyroidism and ophthalmopathy. TCRdb itself ran the multiplex PCR reads through MiXCR, one entry per CDR3 protein. The sample records 600,000 to 650,000 distinct CDR3 sequences, 15% to 20% being singletons. The specimen was blood. These receptor sequences come from a woman aged 25 to 45 with Graves' hyperthyroidism. Both conserved end residues are part of each CDR3. Each record gives: J gene, V gene, clone size, D gene, CDR3 DNA, CDR3 protein. A D gene is named only where the DNA matches it firmly. Expanded clones get a size class; other rows say once, few or many, or leave the size out.

J: TRBJ2-3; V: TRBV29-1; size: few; D: -; DNA: TGCAGCGTGGGGAGCGGGTCCCTCACAGATACGCAGTATTTT; CDR3: CSVGSGSLTDTQYF
J: TRBJ1-2; V: TRBV30; size: few; D: -; DNA: TGTGCCTGGAGTGTACGGGGAGTTTTAGACTATGGCTACACCTTC; CDR3: CAWSVRGVLDYGYTF
J: TRBJ2-6; V: TRBV7-9; size: few; D: TRBD1; DNA: TGTGCCAGCAGCCCGACAGGGTTTGGGGCCAACGTCCTGACTTTC; CDR3: CASSPTGFGANVLTF
J: TRBJ2-7; V: TRBV6-1; size: few; D: -; DNA: TGTGCCAGCAGGGGGACGGGGTTCAGGCAGTACTTC; CDR3: CASRGTGFRQYF
J: TRBJ2-1; V: TRBV20-1; size: -; D: -; DNA: TGCAGTGCTACCGGACGGTACAATGAGCAGTTCTTC; CDR3: CSATGRYNEQFF
J: TRBJ2-1; V: TRBV27; size: many; D: -; DNA: TGTGCCAGCAGTTCCTACAGGGTAGTGTGGAATGAGCAGTTCTTC; CDR3: CASSSYRVVWNEQFF
J: TRBJ2-5; V: TRBV24-1; size: -; D: TRBD1; DNA: TGTGCCACCAGTGACCCGGGACAGGGGGAGGGAGGGACCCAGTACTTC; CDR3: CATSDPGQGEGGTQYF
J: TRBJ2-5; V: TRBV20-1; size: few; D: -; DNA: TGCAGTGCTAGAGGAGAAGAGACCCAGTACTTC; CDR3: CSARGEETQYF
J: TRBJ1-1; V: TRBV6-2/TRBV6-3; size: few; D: -; DNA: TGTGCCAGCACCACGGGGATGAACACTGAAGCTTTCTTT; CDR3: CASTTGMNTEAFF
J: TRBJ2-5; V: TRBV11-2; size: many; D: TRBD1; DNA: TGTGCCAGCAGCCCGTACCCCGGGACAGATCTCCAAGAGACCCAGTACTTC; CDR3: CASSPYPGTDLQETQYF
J: TRBJ2-3; V: TRBV6-1; size: -; D: TRBD2; DNA: TGTGCCATACCGACGCGGGAGAACTCCGATACGCAGTATTTT; CDR3: CAIPTRENSDTQYF
J: TRBJ1-4; V: TRBV20-1; size: few; D: -; DNA: TGCAGTGCTATGGCAACTAATGAAAAACTGTTTTTT; CDR3: CSAMATNEKLFF
J: TRBJ1-1; V: TRBV18; size: many; D: -; DNA: TGTGCCAGCTCACCATCGGACAGAATGAACACTGAAGCTTTCTTT; CDR3: CASSPSDRMNTEAFF
J: TRBJ2-1; V: TRBV12-3/TRBV12-4; size: -; D: TRBD2; DNA: TGTGCCAGCAGTCCCCCTCTAGCGGGAGTACGGAATGAGCAGTTCTTC; CDR3: CASSPPLAGVRNEQFF
J: TRBJ2-1; V: TRBV20-1; size: many; D: -; DNA: TGCAGTGCTAGAGCGGACCGGGAGAGCTCCTACAATGAGCAGTTCTTC; CDR3: CSARADRESSYNEQFF
J: TRBJ2-5; V: TRBV5-1; size: few; D: TRBD1; DNA: TGCGCCAGCACACATACAGGGGTTAATATCGAGACCCAGTACTTC; CDR3: CASTHTGVNIETQYF
J: TRBJ2-2; V: TRBV5-5; size: many; D: -; DNA: TGTGCCAGCAGCCTAACGGGGGGGGAGCTGTTTTTT; CDR3: CASSLTGGELFF
J: TRBJ2-2; V: TRBV7-2; size: -; D: TRBD2; DNA: TGTGCCAGCAGCTCCGGGGGACTAGCGAGGAACACCGGGGAGCTGTTTTTT; CDR3: CASSSGGLARNTGELFF
J: TRBJ2-1; V: TRBV6-1; size: many; D: -; DNA: TGTGCCAGCAGTCCGAAACGCTCCGGGGTCTACAATGAGCAGTTCTTC; CDR3: CASSPKRSGVYNEQFF
J: TRBJ2-5; V: TRBV9; size: -; D: TRBD2; DNA: TGTGCCAGCAGCTTTGGACTAGCGGGAATTGAGACCCAGTACTTC; CDR3: CASSFGLAGIETQYF
J: TRBJ2-1; V: TRBV6-2/TRBV6-3; size: many; D: TRBD2; DNA: TGTGCCAGCAGTTCGGGACTACCCCCTCCGGGTGAGCAGTTCTTC; CDR3: CASSSGLPPPGEQFF
J: TRBJ2-3; V: TRBV3-1; size: few; D: TRBD1; DNA: TGTGCCAGCAGTGACACAGGGGCCGCAAACACAGATACGCAGTATTTT; CDR3: CASSDTGAANTDTQYF
J: TRBJ2-7; V: TRBV12-3/TRBV12-4; size: many; D: -; DNA: TGTGCCAGCAGACAGGGTGGAAACCACGAGCAGTACTTC; CDR3: CASRQGGNHEQYF
J: TRBJ2-7; V: TRBV5-1; size: many; D: TRBD1; DNA: TGCGCCAGCAGCCACGGGACAGGGCTATACGAGCAGTACTTC; CDR3: CASSHGTGLYEQYF
J: TRBJ2-1; V: TRBV30; size: many; D: TRBD2; DNA: TGTGCCTGGAGTATAACTAGCGGCAGTTACAATGAGCAGTTCTTC; CDR3: CAWSITSGSYNEQFF
J: TRBJ1-3; V: TRBV4-2; size: -; D: -; DNA: TGTGCCAGCAGCCAAGCGGCGACAGGCCTCTCTGGAAACACCATATATTTT; CDR3: CASSQAATGLSGNTIYF
J: TRBJ1-1; V: TRBV7-7; size: many; D: TRBD1; DNA: TGTGCTAGCAGCGCCACAGGGGACACTGAAGCTTTCTTT; CDR3: CASSATGDTEAFF
J: TRBJ1-5; V: TRBV4-1; size: -; D: -; DNA: TGCGCCAGCAGCCAAGGGGTACGAGGCAATCAGCCCCAGCATTTT; CDR3: CASSQGVRGNQPQHF
J: TRBJ2-7; V: TRBV4-3; size: -; D: TRBD2; DNA: TGCGCCAGCAGCCAAGAATATAGGAGCGGGAGCTCCTACGAGCAGTACTTC; CDR3: CASSQEYRSGSSYEQYF
J: TRBJ2-2; V: TRBV7-6; size: -; D: -; DNA: TGTGCCAGCAGCTCTGGAGGGAACATTGGCGGGGAGCTGTTTTTT; CDR3: CASSSGGNIGGELFF
J: TRBJ2-7; V: TRBV19; size: -; D: TRBD1; DNA: TGTGCCAGTAGTACGACAGGGGCCCTCTCCTACGAGCAGTACTTC; CDR3: CASSTTGALSYEQYF
J: TRBJ1-3; V: TRBV11-2; size: few; D: -; DNA: TGTGCCAGCAGCTCTACAGGACGCGGAAACACCATATATTTT; CDR3: CASSSTGRGNTIYF
J: TRBJ1-6; V: TRBV2; size: many; D: -; DNA: TGTGCCAGCAGCCCCCGTTCAGGGCGGAATTCACCCCTCCACTTT; CDR3: CASSPRSGRNSPLHF
J: TRBJ1-5; V: TRBV2; size: many; D: -; DNA: TGTGCCAGCAACAGATATAGCAATCAGCCCCAGCATTTT; CDR3: CASNRYSNQPQHF
J: TRBJ2-5; V: TRBV28; size: many; D: TRBD2; DNA: TGTGCCAGCAGCGAAACTAGCGGGAGAGGGTCAGAGACCCAGTACTTC; CDR3: CASSETSGRGSETQYF
J: TRBJ1-1; V: TRBV19; size: -; D: -; DNA: TGTGCCAGTAGTATCGCTCCCGGCGCTGAAGCTTTCTTT; CDR3: CASSIAPGAEAFF
J: TRBJ1-4; V: TRBV30; size: many; D: -; DNA: TGTGCCTGGAATGGGGTAGGCCTGAATGAAAAACTGTTTTTT; CDR3: CAWNGVGLNEKLFF
J: TRBJ2-2; V: TRBV28; size: many; D: TRBD1; DNA: TGTGCCAGCAGTTCGCAGGGGGCGCAGGACACCGGGGAGCTGTTTTTT; CDR3: CASSSQGAQDTGELFF
J: TRBJ1-1; V: TRBV19; size: -; D: -; DNA: TGTGCCAGTCTGGACAGTTACACTGAAGCTTTCTTT; CDR3: CASLDSYTEAFF
J: TRBJ2-1; V: TRBV28; size: many; D: TRBD2; DNA: TGTGCCAGCAGTTGGGGGACTAGCGGGGCCAATGAGCAGTTCTTC; CDR3: CASSWGTSGANEQFF
J: TRBJ2-7; V: TRBV28; size: many; D: -; DNA: TGTGCCAGCAGGGCTGCGTCGGGACCTATTTTCGAGCAGTACTTC; CDR3: CASRAASGPIFEQYF
J: TRBJ2-1; V: TRBV7-9; size: -; D: TRBD1; DNA: TGTGCCAGCAGCTTAGCGAACATACAGGGGTCCCAGTTCTTC; CDR3: CASSLANIQGSQFF
J: TRBJ2-1; V: TRBV3-1; size: -; D: TRBD2; DNA: TGTGCCAGCAGCCGGACGGGACTAGGAAATGAGCAGTTCTTC; CDR3: CASSRTGLGNEQFF
J: TRBJ1-5; V: TRBV4-1; size: -; D: -; DNA: TGCGCCAGCAGCGCCCGGGACGGTACTTGGCAGCCCCAGCATTTT; CDR3: CASSARDGTWQPQHF
J: TRBJ2-7; V: TRBV5-1; size: many; D: TRBD2; DNA: TGCGCCAGCAGCGAGCCTAGCGGGAGCCACGAGCAGTACTTC; CDR3: CASSEPSGSHEQYF
J: TRBJ2-1; V: TRBV20-1; size: many; D: TRBD2; DNA: TGCAGTGCTAGCTGGACTAGCGGGAGAGTTCAGTTCTTC; CDR3: CSASWTSGRVQFF
J: TRBJ2-7; V: TRBV28; size: many; D: -; DNA: TGTGCCTCCTGGGGGAAGAAGGCCTACGAGCAGTACTTC; CDR3: CASWGKKAYEQYF
J: TRBJ1-1; V: TRBV7-2; size: many; D: -; DNA: TGTGCCAGCAGCTTATATGAGAACACTGAAGCTTTCTTT; CDR3: CASSLYENTEAFF
J: TRBJ1-4; V: TRBV5-1; size: few; D: -; DNA: TGCGCCAGCAGCTTGGAACGGACGTCTAATGAAAAACTGTTTTTT; CDR3: CASSLERTSNEKLFF
J: TRBJ1-6; V: TRBV11-2; size: few; D: -; DNA: TGTGCCAGCAGCTCCCGAAGGAGATGGGAACAGCGTTCACCCCTCCACTTT; CDR3: CASSSRRRWEQRSPLHF
J: TRBJ2-2; V: TRBV3-1; size: -; D: TRBD2; DNA: TGTGCCAGCAGCCAGGAACTAGCGGCGAACACCGGGGAGCTGTTTTTT; CDR3: CASSQELAANTGELFF
J: TRBJ2-7; V: TRBV20-1; size: many; D: -; DNA: TGCAGTGCCTCTAAAAGCGGCTTTCCCTACGAGCAGTACTTC; CDR3: CSASKSGFPYEQYF
J: TRBJ2-3; V: TRBV6-6; size: many; D: -; DNA: TGTGCCAGCAGTTACCCAAGATTCGGGGGAGAAGCCACAGATACGCAGTATTTT; CDR3: CASSYPRFGGEATDTQYF
J: TRBJ2-3; V: TRBV30; size: few; D: -; DNA: TGTGCCCTGGAGTATGCGGGTCCTAGCACAGATACGCAGTATTTT; CDR3: CALEYAGPSTDTQYF